Listed below are T cell receptor beta chains from one sample, sequenced in a study of PD-L1 blockade in urothelial cancer. Only in-frame clones appear in the TCRdb table, and some are missing; sequencing was by immunoSEQ multiplex PCR. The data show under 35,000 clones, 80% to 90% seen once. This material consisted of PBMCs, taken around atezolizumab (anti-PD-L1) treatment. Every receptor here comes from an elderly man with urothelial cancer. Each CDR3 is given without its conserved first and last residue. The order of the fields is J gene, V gene, CDR3 protein.

TRBJ1-4 TRBV5-6 ASSLKGFGEKLF
TRBJ2-1 TRBV2 ASGLAGRDEQF
TRBJ2-7 TRBV15 ATSRELGGAAYEQY
TRBJ2-2 TRBV18 ASSPDRVTNTGELF
TRBJ2-7 TRBV5-1 ASSLDPGASYEQY
TRBJ1-3 TRBV6-1 ASSARRQGAGNTIY
TRBJ2-4 TRBV4-1 ASSQLRTSGRGNIQY
TRBJ2-2 TRBV20-1 SARDSGELF
TRBJ1-5 TRBV19 ASSKRGDREFRNQPQH
TRBJ1-4 TRBV6-1 ASSERRLNEKLF
TRBJ2-5 TRBV11-2 ASSPIAALAGGGETQY
TRBJ2-5 TRBV7-2 ASSSQETQY
TRBJ2-1 TRBV7-9 ASSFRSGLTYNEQF
TRBJ2-1 TRBV5-1 ASSDHVPGVNEQF
TRBJ1-2 TRBV28 ASRNGTFLE
TRBJ2-1 TRBV7-8 ASSTTRTSGRMHGEQF
TRBJ2-5 TRBV11-2 ASSLGDRETQY
TRBJ2-2 TRBV5-5 ASSFGQGATGELF
TRBJ2-4 TRBV7-9 ASSAGQGNIQY
TRBJ1-2 TRBV30 AWIRRDQGAGGYT
TRBJ1-5 TRBV2 ASSAGQVRQPQH
TRBJ2-1 TRBV19 ASSILNEQF
TRBJ1-3 TRBV6-1 ASSAGYSSGNTIY
TRBJ1-2 TRBV18 ASSPGEGRIYGYT
TRBJ2-7 TRBV2 ASTQGLFYEQY
TRBJ1-1 TRBV9 ASSSRGSLNTEAF
TRBJ2-1 TRBV11-2 ASSPRTSHYNEQF
TRBJ1-1 TRBV19 ASSDLLGGEAF